The clone carrying this TCR beta chain was counted between two and nine times. The data were taken from a study of blood T cell repertoires in COVID-19. The overall study: Material from acute and convalescent COVID-19 was sourced from the United States, Italy and Spain. The analysed material was cDNA or gDNA that came from T cells, B-cell-depleted T cells, or PBMCs.

As handled by the study authors: Reference gene primer amplification yielded estimated nucleated cell counts. TCRdb keeps only in-frame clones here, not all; method: immunoSEQ multiplex PCR. The V and J calls and clone size are taken from that table; D and trimming were inferred from the DNA. The table has tens of thousands of clones, nearly 90% seen once; the top ten hold over 3%. This CDR3 comprises 15 residues. Germline CDR1 and CDR2: LGHNA and YSLEER. Trimming shortened V by 5 bases and J by 3 bases, and 14 bases separated the two germline ends. The clonotype comes from a man aged 70-80 years with acute or convalescent COVID-19. This chain uses TRBV4-3 with TRBJ1-3; unclear D gene. Sequencing was carried out using peripheral blood. The CDR3 is CASSSRRAGGNTIYF. As DNA, the CDR3 is TGCGCCAGCAGCTCCCGACGGGCGGGTGGAAACACCATATATTTT.